These 15 T cell receptor beta chains share one sample of origin, sequenced in a study of vaccination and CD4 T cells after COVID-19. These receptors' targets are unknown. Scientists ran DNA taken from cultured CD4+ T cells through the Oncomine TCR Beta short-read assay for sequencing. A single record per CDR3 protein comes from TCRdb applying MiXCR to the PCR reads. The table includes under 12,000 distinct CDR3 sequences, 70% to 75% detected once. Treatment described: approximately nine-day PBMC culture with coronavirus spike peptide pools or control peptides (ViraFEST assay). Sequenced sample: CD4+ T cells from blood, cultured in vitro. The source of these receptors is a human donor who had recovered from COVID-19.

This chain uses TRBV20-1 with TRBJ1-5; D perhaps matches TRBD1 (5 bases). Germline loops: CDR1 DFQATT, CDR2 SNEGSKA (reference sequence). Trimming shortened V by 4 bases and J by 0 bases, and 10 bases separated the two germline ends. The CDR3 spans 14 residues. CDR3: CSAKTVDSNQPQHF. In DNA form, the CDR3 reads TGCAGTGCTAAGACAGTCGATAGCAATCAGCCCCAGCATTTT.

This clonotype was seen a few times. The chain links TRBV20-1 to TRBJ1-5; D uncertain. This CDR3 region has 12 residues. V lost 1 base to trimming and J lost 6 bases, with 7 bases between them. Germline loops: CDR1 DFQATT, CDR2 SNEGSKA (reference sequence). This chain's CDR3 is CSARGGSQPQHF. In DNA form, the CDR3 reads TGCAGTGCTAGAGGGGGTAGTCAGCCCCAGCATTTT.

The rearrangement joins TRBV24-1 to TRBJ2-1, with D unresolved. Germline values: CDR1 KGHDR, CDR2 SFDVKD. The CDR3 consists of 13 residues. V lost 9 bases and J lost 0, with 8 bases in between. CDR3 in amino acids: CATRSSSYNEQFF. The DNA of the CDR3 is TGTGCCACCCGGTCCAGCTCCTACAATGAGCAGTTCTTC.

The chain links TRBV7-2 to TRBJ1-5, with TRBD1 identical over 7 bases. Germline V gene lookup returns CDR1 SGHTA and CDR2 FQGNSA. CDR3 length equals 14 residues. The V and J ends lost 5 bases and 1 base, in that order; junction bases with no gene match: 2. This CDR3 reads CASSDRESNQPQHF. CDR3 DNA sequence: TGTGCCAGCAGCGACAGGGAGAGCAATCAGCCCCAGCATTTT. The full variable domain, rest sourced from reference TRBV7-2 and TRBJ1-5, is GAGVSQSPSNKVTEKGKDVELRCDPISGHTALYWYRQSLGQGLEFLIYFQGNSAPDKSGLPSDRFSAERTGGSVSTLTIQRTQQEDSAVYLCASSDRESNQPQHFGDGTRLSIL.

The chain recombines TRBV28 with TRBJ1-1; D ambiguous. Looked up from germline, CDR1 is MDHEN and CDR2 is SYDVKM. The CDR3 extends over 15 amino acids. Trimming stripped 2 bases from V and 3 bases from J, with 13 bases between. In DNA form, the CDR3 reads TGTGCCAGCAGTTTACTTTCAGCCTCTTACACTGAAGCTTTCTTT. Encoded protein: CASSLLSASYTEAFF.

This clonotype was observed a single time. J is TRBJ1-2 and V is TRBV6-5; D gene ambiguous. Trimming pared 0 bases from V and 0 bases from J, leaving 11 bases between. The CDR3 runs 16 residues. CDR1 is MNHEY and CDR2 is SVGAGI in the germline V gene. This chain's CDR3 is CASSYSIFQSNYGYTF. The CDR3 region has the DNA TGTGCCAGCAGTTACTCGATTTTCCAATCTAACTATGGCTACACCTTC.

The chain joins TRBV6-1 to TRBJ2-5, with D perhaps given as TRBD1 or TRBD2 (5 bases each). The germline V gene encodes CDR1 MNHNS and CDR2 SASEGT. CDR3 size: 14 residues. V gave up 6 bases and J gave up 2 bases, with 13 bases separating them. The CDR3 is CASRGPAGQETQYF. CDR3 bases: TGTGCCAGCAGGGGACCCGCCGGTCAAGAGACCCAGTACTTC.

This clonotype was detected only a few times. The chain employs TRBV7-6 and TRBJ2-1; no definite D call. The CDR3 extends over 13 amino acids. Per the germline V gene, CDR1 is SGHVS and CDR2 is FNYEAQ. The V end was cut by 0 bases, the J end by 5 bases, with 5 bases between. CDR3 bases: TGTGCCAGCAGCTTAGCGTGGAACAATGAGCAGTTCTTC. It is translated as CASSLAWNNEQFF.

The CDR3 bases are TGTGCCAGCAGCTTAAGACCGGGGCGGGACTATGGCTACACCTTC. Protein product: CASSLRPGRDYGYTF. The chain carries TRBV7-3 and TRBJ1-2, with D tentatively TRBD1 (5 bases). This CDR3 region has 15 residues. Per germline, CDR1 SGHTA and CDR2 FQGTGA. V was shortened by 1 base and J by 3 bases, with 12 bases between the two germline ends.

The chain couples TRBV28 to TRBJ1-2; no definite D call. Germline loops: CDR1 MDHEN, CDR2 SYDVKM. This CDR3 is built from 12 residues. Between the trimmed V and J ends, which lost 4 bases and 4 bases, there was a span of 7 bases. In DNA form, the CDR3 reads TGTGCCAGCAGTTCGAGGACCTATGGCTACACCTTC. It translates to CASSSRTYGYTF.

The V call is TRBV15, the J call TRBJ2-7; maybe TRBD2 (5 bases). V lost 0 bases and J 0 bases, leaving 15 bases between the germline ends. The CDR3 spans 17 residues. Per germline, CDR1 LNHNV and CDR2 YYDKDF (reference sequence). As DNA, the CDR3 is TGTGCCACCAGCAGAGATAAATTCCAGCGGAGCTCCTACGAGCAGTACTTC. This translates into CATSRDKFQRSSYEQYF.

DNA of the CDR3: TGCAGTGCTAGGGCCGGGACAGGGAGAAATCAGCCCCAGCATTTT. Encoded protein: CSARAGTGRNQPQHF. The chain links TRBV20-1 to TRBJ1-5, with 9 positions matching TRBD1. Germline-derived CDR1 and CDR2 are DFQATT and SNEGSKA (reference sequence). After removal of 3 bases from V and 4 bases from J, the junction contained 7 bases not matched to a gene. The CDR3 loop spans 15 amino acids.

J is TRBJ2-7 and V is TRBV27; the D gene is possibly TRBD1 (6 bases). This CDR3 region has 16 residues. Germline CDR1 is MNHEY and CDR2 is SMNVEV (reference sequence). Between the trimmed V and J ends, which lost 1 base and 2 bases, there was a span of 15 bases. The CDR3 DNA follows: TGTGCCAGCAGTTTATGGGATCAGGGGCCAACCTACGAGCAGTACTTC. It encodes CASSLWDQGPTYEQYF.

The chain recombines TRBV20-1 with TRBJ1-2; TRBD1 might be the D (6 bases). Germline CDR1 and CDR2: DFQATT and SNEGSKA (reference sequence). Trimming left V 2 bases short and J 12 bases short, with 22 bases between. The CDR3 covers 14 residues. This chain's CDR3 is CSARTGQNIGGHTF. For the CDR3, the DNA is TGCAGTGCTAGAACAGGGCAAAACATCGGGGGCCACACCTTC.

This rearrangement joins TRBV6-1 to TRBJ2-5; TRBD1 or TRBD2 may be the D gene (6 bases each). CDR3 length equals 12 residues. The V end was cut by 7 bases, the J end by 5 bases, with 11 bases between. The V gene's germline CDR1 is MNHNS and CDR2 SASEGT. CDR3 sequence: CASNGGAETQYF. CDR3 nucleotides: TGTGCCAGCAACGGGGGCGCGGAGACCCAGTACTTC.